The TCR beta chain described here comes from a study of T cells in Graves' hyperthyroidism and ophthalmopathy. Study-level findings and limits: The model predicted ophthalmopathy a median around 6 months before onset.

Ophthalmopathy in the patients scored at least 3 on Clinical Activity Score and at least 4 on NOSPECS grade, lasting under 3 months. Amplified TCR beta CDR3 regions derived from RNA transcripts. HTBI primers were employed in a first-round RT-PCR of the TCR CDR3. TCRdb re-called the multiplex PCR reads with MiXCR, one entry per CDR3 protein. The sample contains some 370,000 distinct CDR3 sequences, around an eighth of which appear only once. This clonotype was seen a few times. Antigen: not known. Germline V lookup: CDR1 SGHDT, CDR2 YYEEEE. This CDR3 comprises 14 residues. V was cut by 2 bases and J by 0 bases, with 9 bases left in between.

This TCR came from a man aged 50-59 years with Graves' ophthalmopathy. Sequenced input: blood. This chain links TRBV5-6 with TRBJ2-7; D ambiguous. The CDR3 DNA reads TGTGCCAGCAGCTTTCTCACAGCCTCCTACGAGCAGTACTTC. Translated, it gives CASSFLTASYEQYF.